This TCR beta chain originates from a study of spatial heterogeneity in lung cancer. Study at large: A module score for T cells, taken from matched bulk RNA-seq, correlated strongly with TCR transcript counts in tumor regions. Study-wide results and limits: Among tumor T cells, estimated coverage was roughly 7% for alpha chains and over 12% for beta chains. Counts that tracked tumor mutation counts were those of expanded intratumoral alpha and beta TCRs.

This clonotype occurred many times. Its antigen is not identified. The CDR3 consists of 15 residues. Trimming pared 0 bases from V and 5 bases from J, leaving 15 bases between. Germline V gene data show CDR1 as SGHRS and CDR2 as YFSETQ. Time point here: sample taken at primary tumor resection. Without sorting, whole RNA was sequenced from tumor, nontumor lung or frozen PBMC. TCRdb independently ran MiXCR on the 5' RACE reads; one entry per CDR3 protein. The sample lists 4,000 or so distinct CDR3 sequences; around 10% were seen once. V gene TRBV5-1 combines with J gene TRBJ2-7; D not resolved. This clonotype originated in a male donor with early-stage non-small cell lung cancer. This specimen consisted of lung tumor tissue, obtained at surgery. CDR3: CASSLVEPRAHEQYF. The CDR3 nucleotides read TGCGCCAGCAGCTTGGTGGAGCCCCGGGCCCACGAGCAGTACTTC.